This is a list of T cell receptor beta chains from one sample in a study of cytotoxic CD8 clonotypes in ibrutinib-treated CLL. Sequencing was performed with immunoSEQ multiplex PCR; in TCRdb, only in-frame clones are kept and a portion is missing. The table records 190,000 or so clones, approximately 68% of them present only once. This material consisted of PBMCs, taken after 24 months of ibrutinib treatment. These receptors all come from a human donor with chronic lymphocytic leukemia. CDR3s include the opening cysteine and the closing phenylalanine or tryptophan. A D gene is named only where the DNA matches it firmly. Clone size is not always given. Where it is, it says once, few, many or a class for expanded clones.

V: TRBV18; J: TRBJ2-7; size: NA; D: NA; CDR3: CASSPPVGDREQYF; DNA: TGTGCCAGCTCACCACCGGTAGGGGATCGCGAGCAGTACTTC
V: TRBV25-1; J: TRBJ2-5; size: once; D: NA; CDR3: CASSDKWDPQETQYF; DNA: TGTGCCAGCAGTGACAAGTGGGACCCACAAGAGACCCAGTACTTC
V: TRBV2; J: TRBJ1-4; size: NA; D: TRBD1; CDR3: CASSRDRGQEKLFF; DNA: TGTGCCAGCAGTCGGGACAGGGGGCAGGAAAAACTGTTTTTT
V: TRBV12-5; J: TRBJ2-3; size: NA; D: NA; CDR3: CASGPGLITDTQYF; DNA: TGTGCTAGTGGCCCCGGACTGATCACAGATACGCAGTATTTT
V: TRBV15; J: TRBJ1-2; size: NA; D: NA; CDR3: CATSERVNNYGYTF; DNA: TGTGCCACCAGCGAGAGAGTGAATAACTATGGCTACACCTTC
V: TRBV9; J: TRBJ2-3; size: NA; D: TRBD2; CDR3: CASSVELAGGTYTDTQYF; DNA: TGTGCCAGCAGCGTAGAACTAGCGGGAGGGACATACACAGATACGCAGTATTTT
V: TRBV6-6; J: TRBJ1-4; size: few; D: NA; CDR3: CASKNLGTGYGKLFF; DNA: TGTGCCAGCAAGAACCTGGGAACGGGGTATGGAAAACTGTTTTTT
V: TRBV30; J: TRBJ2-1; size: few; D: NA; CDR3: CAYMRVYNEQFF; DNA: TGTGCCTATATGAGGGTGTACAATGAGCAGTTCTTC
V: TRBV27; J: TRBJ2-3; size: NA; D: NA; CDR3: CASSLWVGPSDTQYF; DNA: TGTGCCAGCAGTTTATGGGTCGGTCCCTCGGATACGCAGTATTTT
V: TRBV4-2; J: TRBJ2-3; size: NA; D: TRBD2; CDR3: CASSQEGLAGATDTQYF; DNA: TGTGCCAGCAGCCAAGAAGGTCTAGCGGGGGCCACAGATACGCAGTATTTT
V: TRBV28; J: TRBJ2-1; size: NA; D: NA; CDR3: CASSRDLSYNEQFF; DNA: TGTGCCAGCAGCCGGGACCTTTCCTACAATGAGCAGTTCTTC
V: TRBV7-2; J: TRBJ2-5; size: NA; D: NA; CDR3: CASSLRTAKRETQYF; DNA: TGTGCCAGCAGCTTACGCACCGCCAAGCGCGAGACCCAGTACTTC
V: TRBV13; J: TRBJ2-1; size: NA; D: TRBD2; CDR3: CASSLTNMRLAGGNEQFF; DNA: TGTGCCAGCAGCCTTACCAACATGAGACTAGCGGGAGGCAATGAGCAGTTCTTC
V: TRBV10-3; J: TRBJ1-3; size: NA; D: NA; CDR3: CAISDRQFSGNTIYF; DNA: TGTGCCATCAGTGACAGGCAATTCTCTGGAAACACCATATATTTT
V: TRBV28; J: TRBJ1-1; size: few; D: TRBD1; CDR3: CASRIRQGNTEAFF; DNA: TGTGCCAGCAGGATAAGACAGGGGAACACTGAAGCTTTCTTT
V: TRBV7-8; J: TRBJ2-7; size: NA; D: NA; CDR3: CASSPEESYEQYF; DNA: TGTGCCAGCAGCCCAGAGGAGTCCTACGAGCAGTACTTC
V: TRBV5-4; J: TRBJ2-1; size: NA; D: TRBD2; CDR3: CASPSGRQFNEQFF; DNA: TGTGCCAGCCCTAGCGGGAGGCAATTCAATGAGCAGTTCTTC
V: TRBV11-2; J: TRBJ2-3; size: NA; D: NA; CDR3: CASSTQTGDTQYF; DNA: TGTGCCAGCAGCACTCAGACCGGGGATACGCAGTATTTT
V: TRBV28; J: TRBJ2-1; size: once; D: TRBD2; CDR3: CASSQLGTSGSSYNEQFF; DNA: TGTGCCAGCAGCCAACTTGGGACTAGCGGAAGCTCCTACAATGAGCAGTTCTTC
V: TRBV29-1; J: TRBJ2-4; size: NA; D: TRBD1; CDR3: CSVVVMRGTGVNIQYF; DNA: TGCAGCGTTGTGGTCATGAGGGGGACAGGGGTAAACATTCAGTACTTC
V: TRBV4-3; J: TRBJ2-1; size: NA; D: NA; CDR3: CASSQEGSSYNEQFF; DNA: TGCGCCAGCAGCCAAGAGGGGAGCTCCTACAATGAGCAGTTCTTC
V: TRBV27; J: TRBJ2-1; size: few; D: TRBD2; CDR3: CASSNRDYPYNEQFF; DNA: TGTGCCAGCAGCAACCGGGACTACCCTTACAATGAGCAGTTCTTC
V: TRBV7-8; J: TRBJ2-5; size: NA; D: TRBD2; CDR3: CASSLKAGGHQTTQYF; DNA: TGTGCCAGCAGCCTCAAAGCGGGAGGCCACCAGACGACCCAGTACTTC
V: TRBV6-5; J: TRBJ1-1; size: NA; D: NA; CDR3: CASSYSSVQNTEAFF; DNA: TGTGCCAGCAGTTACTCGTCCGTCCAGAACACTGAAGCTTTCTTT
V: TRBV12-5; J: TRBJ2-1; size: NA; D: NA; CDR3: CASGNSHPFF; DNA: TGTGCTAGTGGTAACAGCCACCCGTTCTTC
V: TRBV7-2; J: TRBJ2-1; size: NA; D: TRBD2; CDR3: CASRRDSSGSHNEQFF; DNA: TGTGCCAGCAGAAGAGACTCAAGCGGGAGCCACAATGAGCAGTTCTTC
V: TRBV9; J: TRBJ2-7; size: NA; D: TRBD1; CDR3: CASSQGQGAWQYF; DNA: TGTGCCAGCAGCCAGGGACAGGGGGCATGGCAGTACTTC
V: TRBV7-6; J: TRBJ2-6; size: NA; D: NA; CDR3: CAASKLGPSGANVLTF; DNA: TGTGCCGCGTCGAAGCTCGGACCTTCTGGGGCCAACGTCCTGACTTTC
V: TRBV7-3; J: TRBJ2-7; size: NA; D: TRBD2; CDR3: CASSPAGGETYEQYF; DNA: TGTGCCAGCAGCCCCGCGGGGGGCGAAACCTACGAGCAGTACTTC
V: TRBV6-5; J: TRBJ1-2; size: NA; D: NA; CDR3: CASSPDRTNYGYTF; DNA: TGTGCCAGCAGTCCCGACAGAACAAACTATGGCTACACCTTC
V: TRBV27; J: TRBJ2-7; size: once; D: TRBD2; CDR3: CASSFLAGGTYEQYF; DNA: TGTGCCAGCAGTTTCCTAGCGGGAGGAACCTACGAGCAGTACTTC
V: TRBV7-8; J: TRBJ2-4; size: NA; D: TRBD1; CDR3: CASSAAGGLAKNIQYF; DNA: TGTGCCAGCAGCGCCGCAGGGGGCCTAGCCAAAAACATTCAGTACTTC
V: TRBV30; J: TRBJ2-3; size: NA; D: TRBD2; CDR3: CAWSVRWASGRNTDTQYF; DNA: TGTGCCTGGAGTGTAAGGTGGGCTAGCGGGAGAAACACAGATACGCAGTATTTT
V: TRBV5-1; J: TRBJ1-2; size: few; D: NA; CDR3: CASSAGSGGGAGYGYTF; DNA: TGCGCCAGCAGCGCAGGCAGCGGCGGGGGCGCTGGCTATGGCTACACCTTC
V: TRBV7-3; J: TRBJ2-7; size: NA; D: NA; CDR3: CASSLTRAPSYEQYF; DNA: TGTGCCAGCAGCTTAACACGGGCCCCAAGCTACGAGCAGTACTTC
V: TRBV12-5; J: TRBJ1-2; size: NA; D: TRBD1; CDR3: CASGTRDRGTYGYTF; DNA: TGTGCTAGTGGTACCCGGGACAGGGGAACCTATGGCTACACCTTC
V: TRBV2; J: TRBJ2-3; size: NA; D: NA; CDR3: CASSEVTDTQYF; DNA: TGTGCCAGCAGTGAAGTCACAGATACGCAGTATTTT
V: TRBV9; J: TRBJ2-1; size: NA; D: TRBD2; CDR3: CASSTLTSGRANEQFF; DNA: TGTGCCAGCAGCACCCTGACTAGCGGGAGGGCGAATGAGCAGTTCTTC
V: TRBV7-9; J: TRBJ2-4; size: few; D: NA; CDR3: CASSPSTGLGNIQYF; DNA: TGTGCCAGCAGCCCATCCACAGGGTTGGGGAACATTCAGTACTTC
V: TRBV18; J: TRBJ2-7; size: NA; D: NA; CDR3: CASSPQSSYEQYF; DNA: TGTGCCAGCTCACCACAGTCTTCCTACGAGCAGTACTTC
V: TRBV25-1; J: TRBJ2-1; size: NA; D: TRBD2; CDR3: CASTAGDEQFF; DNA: TGTGCCAGCACTGCGGGAGATGAGCAGTTCTTC
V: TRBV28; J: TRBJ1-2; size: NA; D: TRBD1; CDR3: CASRTTGVRSGYTF; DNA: TGTGCCAGCAGGACCACAGGGGTTCGGAGTGGCTACACCTTC
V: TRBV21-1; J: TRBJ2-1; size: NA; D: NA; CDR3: CASNAGTAEGEQFF; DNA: TGTGCCAGCAATGCCGGGACAGCAGAGGGTGAGCAGTTCTTC
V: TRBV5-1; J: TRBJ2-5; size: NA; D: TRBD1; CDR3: CASSLQPTTGGLEETQYF; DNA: TGCGCCAGCAGCTTGCAGCCGACTACAGGGGGGTTGGAAGAGACCCAGTACTTC
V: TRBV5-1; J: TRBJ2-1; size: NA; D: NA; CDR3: CASSSNPYNEQFF; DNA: TGCGCCAGCAGCAGTAACCCCTACAATGAGCAGTTCTTC
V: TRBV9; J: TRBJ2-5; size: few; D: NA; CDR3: CASSVGVYQETQYF; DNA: TGTGCCAGCAGCGTAGGAGTCTACCAAGAGACCCAGTACTTC
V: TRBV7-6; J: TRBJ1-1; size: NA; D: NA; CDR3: CASKRAGEAFF; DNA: TGTGCCAGCAAGCGGGCGGGTGAAGCTTTCTTT
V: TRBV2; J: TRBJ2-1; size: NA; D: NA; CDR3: CASSEEGGHSYNEQFF; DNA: TGTGCCAGCAGTGAAGAGGGCGGCCACTCCTACAATGAGCAGTTCTTC
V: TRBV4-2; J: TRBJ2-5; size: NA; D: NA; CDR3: CASSPRDRSETQYF; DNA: TGTGCCAGCAGCCCCCGCGACAGGTCAGAGACCCAGTACTTC
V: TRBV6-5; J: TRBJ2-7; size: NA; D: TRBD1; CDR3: CASRRRQGAYEQYF; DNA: TGTGCCAGCAGGCGACGACAGGGAGCCTACGAGCAGTACTTC
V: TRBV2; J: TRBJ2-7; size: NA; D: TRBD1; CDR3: CASIRDRAYEQYF; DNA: TGTGCCAGCATTCGGGACAGAGCCTACGAGCAGTACTTC
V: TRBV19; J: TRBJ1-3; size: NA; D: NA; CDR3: CASSIRNGNTIYF; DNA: TGTGCCAGTAGTATTCGGAATGGAAACACCATATATTTT
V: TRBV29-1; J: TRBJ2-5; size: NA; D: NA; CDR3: CSVVPIFGPLQETQYF; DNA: TGCAGCGTTGTCCCTATATTTGGACCGCTCCAAGAGACCCAGTACTTC
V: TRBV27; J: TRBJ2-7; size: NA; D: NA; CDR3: CASSSAGITYEQYF; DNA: TGTGCCAGCAGTTCCGCGGGAATCACCTACGAGCAGTACTTC
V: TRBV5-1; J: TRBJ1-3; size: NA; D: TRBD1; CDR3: CASSLQRTGGGNTIYF; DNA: TGCGCCAGCAGCCTACAGCGGACAGGCGGGGGGAACACCATATATTTT
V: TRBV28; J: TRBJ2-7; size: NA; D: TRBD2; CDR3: CASKLAGGDFYEQYF; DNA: TGTGCCAGCAAATTAGCGGGAGGGGACTTCTACGAGCAGTACTTC
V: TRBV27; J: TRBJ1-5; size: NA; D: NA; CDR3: CASMRPGQPQHF; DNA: TGTGCCAGCATGAGGCCCGGTCAGCCCCAGCATTTT
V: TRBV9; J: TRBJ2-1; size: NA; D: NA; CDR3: CASSVDDYNEQFF; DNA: TGTGCCAGCAGCGTAGACGACTACAATGAGCAGTTCTTC
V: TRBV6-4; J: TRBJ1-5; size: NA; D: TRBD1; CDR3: CASSGTSGGNQPQHF; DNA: TGTGCCAGCAGTGGGACATCAGGGGGAAACCAGCCCCAGCATTTT
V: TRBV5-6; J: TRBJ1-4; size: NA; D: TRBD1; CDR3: CASSTPGQSHEKLFF; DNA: TGTGCCAGCAGCACCCCGGGACAGTCTCATGAAAAACTGTTTTTT